Listed below are T cell receptor beta chains from one sample, sequenced in a study of vaccination and CD4 T cells after COVID-19. These receptors have no identified antigens. In TCRdb, the PCR reads were re-called with MiXCR into one record per CDR3 protein. The sample holds fewer than 15,000 distinct CDR3 sequences; roughly 61% are singletons and the top ten take roughly 10%. Material: CD4+ T cells from blood, cultured in vitro, obtained before SARS-CoV-2 vaccination. These receptors all come from a human donor who had recovered from COVID-19. The CDR3 runs from the conserved cysteine through the conserved F or W. Each record gives: V gene, D gene, clone size, J gene, CDR3 DNA, CDR3 protein. D genes are given only for firm matches. Expanded clones get a size class; other rows say once, few or many, or leave the size out.

TRBV6-5	NA	NA	TRBJ1-5	TGTGCCAGCAGTTTTGGGGGGGCGCAGCCCCAGCATTTT	CASSFGGAQPQHF
TRBV10-3	NA	NA	TRBJ2-1	TGTGCCATCAGTGAGAGGCGGGCTGAGCAGTTCTTC	CAISERRAEQFF
TRBV7-8	NA	NA	TRBJ1-3	TGTGCCAGCAGTCCTAGGGGGGTCACCTCCTCTGGAAACACCATATATTTT	CASSPRGVTSSGNTIYF
TRBV7-2	NA	NA	TRBJ2-2	TGTGCCAGCAGCGAGCCCACCCGGGGCAGCGGGGAGCTGTTTTTT	CASSEPTRGSGELFF
TRBV20-1	TRBD2	NA	TRBJ2-2	TGCAGTGCTCAACTAGCGGGGGGGCGTACCGGGGAGCTGTTTTTT	CSAQLAGGRTGELFF
TRBV7-8	NA	few	TRBJ1-3	TGTGCCAGCAGCTGGGGGGGTGGTGGAAACACCATATATTTT	CASSWGGGGNTIYF
TRBV27	NA	few	TRBJ1-6	TGTGCCAGCAGTTTACAGGACAGTGGAAATTCACCCCTCCACTTT	CASSLQDSGNSPLHF
TRBV6-1	NA	few	TRBJ1-2	TGTGCCAGCAGGGGAGGCTCATCTTATGGCTACACCTTC	CASRGGSSYGYTF
TRBV27	NA	few	TRBJ2-1	TGTGCCAGCATTTGGGACCGCTACAATGAGCAGTTCTTC	CASIWDRYNEQFF
TRBV27	TRBD1	NA	TRBJ1-1	TGTGCCAGCAGTTTAATGGGACAGCTGAACACTGAAGCTTTCTTT	CASSLMGQLNTEAFF
TRBV6-5	TRBD1	NA	TRBJ1-1	TGTGCCAGCAGTTGGGAGACAGGGGGCGCGCGGGCTGAAGCTTTCTTT	CASSWETGGARAEAFF
TRBV6-7	NA	NA	TRBJ2-5	TGTGCCAGCAGCGAGGAAGAGACCCAGTACTTC	CASSEEETQYF
TRBV6-1	NA	NA	TRBJ1-1	TGTGCCAGCTCTTTCGATCTCGGGACTCTGAACACTGAAGCTTTCTTT	CASSFDLGTLNTEAFF
TRBV5-4	TRBD2	NA	TRBJ2-5	TGTGCCAGCAGCTCCAGCGGGAGGTTGTCAGAGACCCAGTACTTC	CASSSSGRLSETQYF
TRBV10-3	NA	NA	TRBJ2-7	TGTGCCATCAGTGAGAATTTGGGCTACGAGCAGTACTTC	CAISENLGYEQYF
TRBV7-9	NA	NA	TRBJ1-1	TGTGCCAGCAGCCGAGGGACCTCCCGCGAGGCTTTCTTT	CASSRGTSREAFF